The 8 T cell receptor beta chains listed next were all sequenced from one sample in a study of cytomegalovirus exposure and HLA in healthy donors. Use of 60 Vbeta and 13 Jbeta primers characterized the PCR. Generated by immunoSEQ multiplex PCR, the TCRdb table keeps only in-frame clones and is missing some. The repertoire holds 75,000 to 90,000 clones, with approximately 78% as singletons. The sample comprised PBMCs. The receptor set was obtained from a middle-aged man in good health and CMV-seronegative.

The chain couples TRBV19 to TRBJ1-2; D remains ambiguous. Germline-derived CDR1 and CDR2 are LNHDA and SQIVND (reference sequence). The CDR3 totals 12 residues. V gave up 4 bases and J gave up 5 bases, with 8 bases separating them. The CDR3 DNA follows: TGTGCCAGTAGTACCAACTCTTATGGCTACACCTTC. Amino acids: CASSTNSYGYTF.

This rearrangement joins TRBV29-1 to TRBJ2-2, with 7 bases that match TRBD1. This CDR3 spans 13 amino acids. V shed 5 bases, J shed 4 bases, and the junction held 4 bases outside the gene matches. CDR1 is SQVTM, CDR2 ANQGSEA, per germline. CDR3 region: CSVSGTATGELFF. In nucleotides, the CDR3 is TGCAGCGTTTCCGGGACAGCCACCGGGGAGCTGTTTTTT.

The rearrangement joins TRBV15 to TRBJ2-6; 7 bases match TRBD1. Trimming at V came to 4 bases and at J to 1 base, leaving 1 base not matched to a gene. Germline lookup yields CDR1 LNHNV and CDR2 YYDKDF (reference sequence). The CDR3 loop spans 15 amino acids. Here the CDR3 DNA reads TGTGCCACCAGCACGACAGGGTCTGGGGCCAACGTCCTGACTTTC. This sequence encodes CATSTTGSGANVLTF.

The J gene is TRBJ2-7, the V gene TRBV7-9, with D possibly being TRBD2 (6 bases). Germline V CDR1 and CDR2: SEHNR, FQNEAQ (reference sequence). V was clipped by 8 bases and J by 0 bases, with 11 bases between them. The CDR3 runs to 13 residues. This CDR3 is CASRAGSSYEQYF. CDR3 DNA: TGTGCCAGCCGGGCGGGAAGCTCCTACGAGCAGTACTTC.

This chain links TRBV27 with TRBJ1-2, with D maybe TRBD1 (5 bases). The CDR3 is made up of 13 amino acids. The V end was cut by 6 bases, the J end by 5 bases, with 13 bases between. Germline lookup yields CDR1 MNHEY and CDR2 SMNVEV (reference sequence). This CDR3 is CASSSGISYGYTF. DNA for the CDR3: TGTGCCAGCAGCTCAGGGATCTCTTATGGCTACACCTTC.

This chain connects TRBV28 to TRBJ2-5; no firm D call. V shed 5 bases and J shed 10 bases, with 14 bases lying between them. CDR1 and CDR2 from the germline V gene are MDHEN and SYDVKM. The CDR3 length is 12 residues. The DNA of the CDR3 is TGTGCCAGCAGTCCTGTAGGCAGGAACCAGTACTTC. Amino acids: CASSPVGRNQYF.

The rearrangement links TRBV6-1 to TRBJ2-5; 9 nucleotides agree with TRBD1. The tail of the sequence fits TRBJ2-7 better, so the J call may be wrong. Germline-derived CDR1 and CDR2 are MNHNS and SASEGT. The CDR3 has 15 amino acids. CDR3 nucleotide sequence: TGTGCCAGCAGTGAAGCGACAGGGGGCTCCTACGAGCAGTACTTC. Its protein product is CASSEATGGSYEQYF.

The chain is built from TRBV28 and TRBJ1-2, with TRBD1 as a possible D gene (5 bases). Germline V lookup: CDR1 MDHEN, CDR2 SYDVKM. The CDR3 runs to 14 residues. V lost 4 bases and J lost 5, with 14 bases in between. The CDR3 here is CASSSRQTDYGYTF. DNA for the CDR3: TGTGCCAGCAGTTCCCGACAGACGGATTATGGCTACACCTTC.